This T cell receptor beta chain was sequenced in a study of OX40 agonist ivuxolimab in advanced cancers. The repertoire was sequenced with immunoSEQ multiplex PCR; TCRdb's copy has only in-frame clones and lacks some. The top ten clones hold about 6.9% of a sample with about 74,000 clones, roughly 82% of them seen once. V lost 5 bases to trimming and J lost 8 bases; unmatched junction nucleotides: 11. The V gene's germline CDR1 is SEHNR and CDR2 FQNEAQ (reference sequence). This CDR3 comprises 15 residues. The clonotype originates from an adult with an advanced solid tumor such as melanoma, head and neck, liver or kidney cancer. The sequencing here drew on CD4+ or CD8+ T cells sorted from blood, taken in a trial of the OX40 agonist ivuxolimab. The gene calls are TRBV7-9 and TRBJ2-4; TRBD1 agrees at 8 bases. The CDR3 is CASSTTTGGGHIQYF. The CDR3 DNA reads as TGTGCCAGCAGCACAACAACAGGGGGAGGTCACATTCAGTACTTC.